The clone carrying this T cell receptor beta chain was seen only once. Authors' analysis steps: Scientists estimated how many nucleated cells there were by amplifying reference gene primers. Sequencing used immunoSEQ multiplex PCR; TCRdb keeps in-frame clones, though not all of them. The V and J calls and clone size are taken from that table; D and trimming were inferred from the DNA. Among approximately 290,000 clones, 91% were seen once, and the ten largest hold about 2.2%. The CDR3 sequence is 16 residues long. The V and J ends lost 7 bases and 2 bases, in that order; junction bases with no gene match: 8. Germline assignment: CDR1 LNHDA and CDR2 SQIVND (reference sequence). This entry belongs to a study of blood T cell repertoires in COVID-19. Study-wide context: Acute-phase and convalescent COVID-19 samples originated in the United States, Italy and Spain. PBMCs, B-cell-depleted T cells, or T cells were the source of the cDNA or gDNA that made up the material.

The sequenced material came from peripheral blood. This rearrangement joins TRBV19 to TRBJ1-5, with TRBD1 matching 10 bases. The receptor was isolated from a woman aged 25 to 39 with COVID-19, enrolled during active disease. In DNA form, the CDR3 reads TGTGCCAGTACCCGAACCGGGACAGGGGGCAATCAGCCCCAGCATTTT. Translating gives CASTRTGTGGNQPQHF.